This entry lists 27 T cell receptor beta chains sequenced from one sample in a study of blood T cells in healthy people across ages. A second PCR, run for roughly 7 to 12 cycles, used a sample-barcoded 5' primer plus a J-beta primer mix. A single record per CDR3 protein comes from TCRdb applying MiXCR to the 5' RACE reads. The data show approximately 850,000 distinct CDR3 sequences, about three fifths seen once. The sequenced sample was blood. The receptor source for this set is a man aged 25-45 years in good health.

The rearrangement joins TRBV10-3 to TRBJ2-3; a possible D gene is TRBD1 (8 bases). V was cut by 6 bases and J by 9 bases, with 16 bases left in between. There are 13 residues in the CDR3. The germline V gene has CDR1 ENHRY and CDR2 SYGVKD. CDR3 sequence: CAIRDREGITQYF. The CDR3 region has the DNA TGTGCCATCAGGGACAGGGAGGGTATCACGCAGTATTTT.

The chain employs TRBV18 and TRBJ2-3; the D is unclear. The CDR3 is 16 amino acids. Germline V gives CDR1 KGHSH, CDR2 LQKENI. Trimming took off 3 bases at V and 2 bases at J, with 15 bases between the two ends. The CDR3 here is CASSPPRNSFTDTQYF. The CDR3 DNA sequence: TGTGCCAGCTCACCCCCGAGGAACAGCTTCACAGATACGCAGTATTTT.

The chain is built from TRBV7-9 and TRBJ1-2; 9 positions match TRBD1. The CDR3 covers 14 residues. Trimming at V came to 4 bases and at J to 8 bases, leaving 8 bases not matched to a gene. Germline values: CDR1 SEHNR, CDR2 FQNEAQ (reference sequence). CDR3 DNA: TGTGCCAGCAGCTCGACAGGGGGGCGTGCGGGCTACACCTTC. Translating it yields CASSSTGGRAGYTF.

This clonotype occurred a few times. V gene TRBV29-1 combines with J gene TRBJ2-7; 10 nucleotides match TRBD2. The CDR3 sequence is 13 residues long. With 3 bases clipped from V and 3 bases from J, the junction kept 2 bases outside the gene matches. From germline, CDR1 is SQVTM and CDR2 ANQGSEA. Written as DNA, the CDR3 is TGCAGCGTTGAGGCTAGCGGGAGCTACGAGCAGTACTTC. This encodes CSVEASGSYEQYF.

This clonotype appeared a few times. J is TRBJ2-5 and V is TRBV2, with D hard to call. The J call may not be correct, given that the DNA end is closer to TRBJ2-7. The CDR3 runs 12 residues. The germline V gene encodes CDR1 SNHLY and CDR2 FYNNEI. The CDR3 sequence: CASSVVGYEQYF. In DNA form, the CDR3 reads TGTGCCAGCAGTGTCGTCGGCTACGAGCAGTACTTC.

The chain couples TRBV5-1 to TRBJ1-2, with 9 bases fitting TRBD1. Trimming removed 5 bases from V and 4 bases from J; junction bases left unmatched: 6. The V gene's germline CDR1 is SGHRS and CDR2 YFSETQ. The length of the CDR3 is 14 residues. CDR3 loop: CASRYGTGPYGYTF. As DNA, the CDR3 is TGCGCCAGCAGATATGGGACAGGGCCCTATGGCTACACCTTC.

This rearrangement joins TRBV28 to TRBJ1-4, with TRBD1 identical over 9 bases. This CDR3 spans 15 amino acids. CDR1 is MDHEN, CDR2 SYDVKM, per germline. V trimming: 7 bases; J trimming: 7 bases; junction bases outside the gene matches: 10. CDR3 residues: CASKVPGQGSEKLFF. DNA of the CDR3: TGTGCCAGCAAAGTGCCCGGACAGGGGAGTGAAAAACTGTTTTTT.

The chain links TRBV15 to TRBJ2-7; D call uncertain. Germline lookup yields CDR1 LNHNV and CDR2 YYDKDF (reference sequence). V lost 5 bases and J lost 6, with 11 bases in between. This CDR3 region has 12 residues. CDR3 in DNA: TGTGCCACCAGCGGAATGTGGAGCGAGCAGTACTTC. Residues: CATSGMWSEQYF. The full variable domain, its missing parts supplied by reference TRBV15 and TRBJ2-7, is DAMVIQNPRYQVTQFGKPVTLSCSQTLNHNVMYWYQQKSSQAPKLLFHYYDKDFNNEADTPDNFQSRRPNTSFCFLDIRSPGLGDTAMYLCATSGMWSEQYFGPGTRLTVT.

Only a few counts were recorded for this clonotype. The genes are TRBV7-2 and TRBJ1-2; 10 bases are a match to TRBD1. The V and J ends lost 4 bases and 7 bases, in that order; junction bases with no gene match: 6. This CDR3 has 14 residues. In germline, CDR1 is SGHTA, CDR2 FQGNSA. CDR3: CASSSGTGVFGYTF. In nucleotides, the CDR3 is TGTGCCAGCAGCTCCGGGACAGGGGTATTTGGCTACACCTTC.

This rearrangement joins TRBV28 to TRBJ1-5; 9 bases are shared with TRBD1. The length of the CDR3 is 18 residues. Germline-derived CDR1 and CDR2 are MDHEN and SYDVKM. The J segment lost 0 bases and the V segment lost 5 bases, leaving 11 bases of the junction unmatched. DNA for the CDR3: TGTGCCAGCAGTACGCCCGGGACAGGGACTTATAGCAATCAGCCCCAGCATTTT. Translation: CASSTPGTGTYSNQPQHF.

This chain connects TRBV2 to TRBJ2-3; 10 nucleotides agree with TRBD2. V shed 5 bases and J 2 bases; nucleotides not matched to a gene: 7. The CDR3 consists of 16 residues. The V gene's germline CDR1 is SNHLY and CDR2 FYNNEI. The CDR3 spells CASSIGLAANTDTQYF. In DNA, the CDR3 is TGTGCCAGCAGTATAGGACTAGCGGCGAACACAGATACGCAGTATTTT. Filled out from reference TRBV2 and TRBJ2-3, the complete variable domain reads EPEVTQTPSHQVTQMGQEVILRCVPISNHLYFYWYRQILGQKVEFLVSFYNNEISEKSEIFDDQFSVERPDGSNFTLKIRSTKLEDSAMYFCASSIGLAANTDTQYFGPGTRLTVL.

This clonotype was counted a few times. V gene TRBV27 combines with J gene TRBJ2-7, with TRBD2 as a possible D gene (6 bases). The germline gives CDR1 MNHEY, CDR2 SMNVEV (reference sequence). V dropped 3 bases and J dropped 6 bases, with 12 bases sitting between them. This CDR3 comprises 13 residues. The CDR3 sequence is CASSFGGMGEQYF. The DNA for the CDR3 is TGTGCCAGCAGTTTTGGAGGGATGGGCGAGCAGTACTTC.

A few counts support this clonotype. This CDR3 reads CASRTTSGNEQFF. CDR3 DNA: TGTGCCAGCCGCACGACTAGCGGTAATGAGCAGTTCTTC. V gene TRBV6-2 or TRBV6-3 combines with J gene TRBJ2-1; TRBD2 aligns across 9 bases. V lost 8 bases to trimming and J lost 7 bases; unmatched junction nucleotides: 6. The germline CDR1 and CDR2 sequences are MNHEY and SVGEGT. The CDR3 runs 13 residues.

This clonotype has only a few counts. The CDR3 DNA follows: TGTGCCAGCAGCGTAATCCCCGGGACAGCTACTTACGAGCAGTACTTC. It yields the protein CASSVIPGTATYEQYF. The gene calls are TRBV4-2 and TRBJ2-7; 7 bases are shared with TRBD1. Looked up from germline, CDR1 is LGHNA and CDR2 is YNFKEQ. The length of the CDR3 is 16 residues. V shed 5 bases and J 4 bases; nucleotides not matched to a gene: 14.

This clonotype has at least ten counts. Given a much more abundant clone one base away, this may be a read error. The gene calls are TRBV7-9 and TRBJ2-1; D is unresolved. The J call may be faulty, since TRBJ2-7 better matches the DNA end. Germline lookup yields CDR1 SEHNR and CDR2 FQNEAQ (reference sequence). The CDR3 totals 12 residues. In nucleotides, the CDR3 is TGTGCCAGCAGCCTCTCCTACAATGAGCAGTACTTC. Amino acids: CASSLSYNEQYF.

This rearrangement joins TRBV5-4 to TRBJ2-6; possible D gene TRBD1, 6 bases. The germline CDR1 and CDR2 sequences are SGHNT and YYREEE (reference sequence). Trimming shortened V by 4 bases and J by 0 bases, and 20 bases separated the two germline ends. This CDR3 comprises 19 residues. This CDR3 is CASSLAGTGLASGANVLTF. CDR3 DNA sequence: TGTGCCAGCAGCCTCGCTGGAACAGGGCTCGCCTCTGGGGCCAACGTCCTGACTTTC.

This clonotype was observed once. The rearrangement uses TRBV20-1 and TRBJ2-3, with D perhaps being TRBD1 or TRBD2 (5 bases each). Between the trimmed V and J ends, which lost 6 bases and 5 bases, there was a span of 21 bases. This CDR3 comprises 15 residues. Germline V gene sequence: CDR1 DFQATT, CDR2 SNEGSKA (reference sequence). The DNA for the CDR3 is TGCAGTGCCAGGGACCACCAAAGGTTGAGAGATACGCAGTATTTT. This gives the protein CSARDHQRLRDTQYF.

This clonotype appeared a single time. The chain recombines TRBV29-1 with TRBJ2-1, with a tentative D call TRBD2 (6 bases). Germline V gene data show CDR1 as SQVTM and CDR2 as ANQGSEA. V lost 5 bases and J 0 bases, leaving 14 bases between the germline ends. The CDR3 is 15 residues long. CDR3 nucleotides: TGCAGCGTTTCGGGGAGCGGGTACTCCTACAATGAGCAGTTCTTC. This translates into CSVSGSGYSYNEQFF.

The chain's CDR3 is CASSWRPGSSTDTQYF. As DNA, the CDR3 is TGCGCCAGCAGCTGGCGCCCAGGGTCTAGCACAGATACGCAGTATTTT. This chain connects TRBV5-1 to TRBJ2-3; D perhaps matches TRBD1 (5 bases). Germline V CDR1 and CDR2: SGHRS, YFSETQ. The CDR3 sequence is 16 residues long. The V end lost 3 bases, the J end lost 0 bases, and 14 bases lay between the germline ends.

A few counts support this clonotype. This chain connects TRBV6-1 to TRBJ2-7; the D is unclear. Germline lookup yields CDR1 MNHNS and CDR2 SASEGT. The CDR3 totals 13 residues. V dropped 2 bases and J dropped 4 bases, with 9 bases sitting between them. CDR3 sequence reads: CASSERSLYEQYF. The CDR3 region has the DNA TGTGCCAGCAGTGAAAGGTCCCTTTACGAGCAGTACTTC.

A few counts support this clonotype. J is TRBJ2-4 and V is TRBV3-1, with 9 bases lining up with TRBD2. Matching the DNA end better, TRBJ2-7 makes the J call doubtful. In germline, CDR1 is LGHDT, CDR2 YNNKEL (reference sequence). The CDR3 totals 15 residues. The CDR3 reads CASSQDLAGRGEQYF. The CDR3 DNA reads as TGTGCCAGCAGCCAAGATCTAGCGGGACGGGGCGAGCAGTACTTC.

The rearrangement joins TRBV7-2 to TRBJ1-6, with unresolved D. V lost 5 bases, J lost 10 bases, and 15 bases lay in between. Germline V lookup: CDR1 SGHTA, CDR2 FQGNSA. The CDR3 totals 14 residues. This CDR3 is CASSHPRRGSPLHF. CDR3 in DNA: TGTGCCAGCAGCCATCCCCGAAGAGGGTCACCCCTCCACTTT.

In DNA, the CDR3 is TGTGCCAGCAGTTCTAGCGGGGCGGAGACCCAGTACTTC. Amino acid sequence: CASSSSGAETQYF. The chain carries TRBV6-5 and TRBJ2-5, with 9 bases lining up with TRBD2. CDR3 size: 13 residues. V lost 4 bases and J lost 5; bases outside the gene matches: 2. Germline CDR1 is MNHEY and CDR2 is SVGAGI.

This clonotype was observed a single time. This rearrangement joins TRBV5-1 to TRBJ2-2; the D gene is possibly TRBD1 (5 bases). The CDR3 consists of 14 residues. V was pared by 0 bases and J by 5 bases, with 8 bases between. CDR1 is SGHRS and CDR2 is YFSETQ in the germline V gene. The CDR3 region has the DNA TGCGCCAGCAGCTTGGTGTCAGGGACCGGGGAGCTGTTTTTT. This translates into CASSLVSGTGELFF.

This clonotype was counted between two and nine times. This chain links TRBV29-1 with TRBJ2-1, with 8 positions matching TRBD2. CDR1 and CDR2 (germline): SQVTM, ANQGSEA. V trimming: 4 bases; J trimming: 5 bases; junction bases outside the gene matches: 4. The CDR3 runs 13 residues. CDR3 in amino acids: CSVGLARHNEQFF. CDR3 bases: TGCAGCGTTGGACTAGCGAGACACAATGAGCAGTTCTTC.

Notes on this clonotype: The junction departs from the called germline gene at one end, perhaps through a read error. This chain links TRBV7-7 with TRBJ2-1; 13 bases match TRBD2. The CDR3 runs 17 residues. Germline lookup yields CDR1 SSHAT and CDR2 FNYEAQ (reference sequence). The CDR3 bases are TGTGCTAGCAGCCGCGGGACTAGCGGGGTGGGGGATACTGAGCAGTTCTTC. This sequence encodes CASSRGTSGVGDTEQFF. The full variable domain, rest sourced from reference TRBV7-7 and TRBJ2-1, is GAGVSQSPRYKVTKRGQDVTLRCDPISSHATLYWYQQALGQGPEFLTYFNYEAQPDKSGLPSDRFSAERPEGSISTLTIQRTEQRDSAMYRCASSRGTSGVGDTEQFFGPGTRLTVL.

This clonotype was found a few times. The chain employs TRBV25-1 and TRBJ1-2, with D uncertain. Germline CDR1 reads MGHDK; CDR2 reads SYGVNS. This CDR3 has 16 amino acids. V lost 6 bases and J 3 bases, leaving 20 bases between the germline ends. DNA of the CDR3: TGTGCCAGCAGCGCCCGGACCGACTTCGAGTACTATGGCTACACCTTC. Its translation is CASSARTDFEYYGYTF.